In its sample, the clone carrying this TCR beta chain was seen a few times. Evenly divided among several immunoSEQ plates was the genomic DNA of each subset. In the original workflow: Junction-only sequences produced by ImmunoSEQ had no quality scores, so filtering differed. Only in-frame clones appear in the TCRdb table, and some are missing; sequencing was by immunoSEQ multiplex PCR. V and J calls and clone size are given by that table; D and trimming were obtained from the DNA. The sample lists over a million clones; approximately 80% were seen once. The sample originates from a study of shared clonotypes between healthy human individuals. V lost 5 bases to trimming and J lost 3 bases, with 13 bases between them. The CDR3 has 14 amino acids. Germline V gene lookup returns CDR1 SGHAT and CDR2 FQNNGV. Donors, healthy HIV-negative adults, lacked recent acute infections or vaccinations.

The specimen sequenced was memory CD4+ T cells from PBMCs. The subset is: CD45RA-negative fraction. The receptor was derived from a man aged 18 to 29 in good health. Some clones in this sample may be carry-over from other donors' samples. The chain has TRBV11-2 and TRBJ2-5; a weak D match, TRBD2 (5 bases). In DNA, the CDR3 is TGTGCCAGCAGCGTACTAGGAGTCGAAGAGACCCAGTACTTC. Protein sequence: CASSVLGVEETQYF.